This T cell receptor beta chain was observed in a study of shared clonotypes between healthy human individuals. Data came from immunoSEQ multiplex PCR; TCRdb stores just in-frame clones and leaves some out. The top ten clones hold about a third of a sample with fewer than 850,000 clones, roughly 87% of them seen once. Germline V gene sequence: CDR1 MGHRA, CDR2 YSYEKL. This CDR3 has 16 residues. Trimming cost V 6 bases and J 1 base; bases outside gene matches: 9. The sequence was collected from a man between 18 and 35 years old in good health. Some clones in this sample may be carry-over from other donors' samples. This chain connects TRBV4-1 to TRBJ1-1, with 9 positions matching TRBD1. Sequencing was performed on memory CD8+ T cells from PBMCs. Subset reported: CD45RO+ cells pooled with CCR7-negative TemRA cells. The CDR3 bases are TGCGCCAGCAGAAACACAGGGGGCGCGGGGAACACTGAAGCTTTCTTT. Its translation: CASRNTGGAGNTEAFF.